These T cell receptor beta chains were read from a single sample in a study of identical twins. MiXCR, applied by TCRdb to the 5' RACE reads, yields one record per CDR3 protein. The sample consists of some 250,000 distinct CDR3 sequences, about 13% of them appearing once. The same sample was also used in a study of yellow fever vaccine responses in identical twins.

Specimen: memory (CD45RO+) T cells sorted from blood. The receptors shown here come from a woman in her late teens or twenties in good health. Both conserved end residues are trimmed from each CDR3. The order of the fields is clone size, V gene, J gene, CDR3 protein. Clone size is given for some rows only: seen once, a few or many times, or a class if the clone is expanded.

size: many; V: TRBV13; J: TRBJ2-1; CDR3: ASSLAGPYNEQF
size: few; V: TRBV18; J: TRBJ2-2; CDR3: ASSPQQPGQGAGELF
size: NA; V: TRBV5-8; J: TRBJ2-5; CDR3: ASSGGQGARETQY
size: NA; V: TRBV11-2; J: TRBJ2-5; CDR3: ASSPFSGRETQY
size: few; V: TRBV30; J: TRBJ2-7; CDR3: AWRDSLGGQY
size: many; V: TRBV4-3; J: TRBJ2-7; CDR3: ASSQGIRSGDEQY
size: few; V: TRBV20-1; J: TRBJ2-1; CDR3: SAAQDYNEQF
size: NA; V: TRBV12-3/TRBV12-4; J: TRBJ2-1; CDR3: ASAAGGREQF
size: few; V: TRBV5-1; J: TRBJ2-7; CDR3: ASSFNRGGGEQY
size: few; V: TRBV10-3; J: TRBJ2-1; CDR3: AISESNTGRNEQF
size: few; V: TRBV29-1; J: TRBJ1-2; CDR3: SVERRRVGYT
size: many; V: TRBV6-2/TRBV6-3; J: TRBJ2-7; CDR3: ASTPGSSYEQY
size: many; V: TRBV27; J: TRBJ2-1; CDR3: ASSLVGFYNEQF
size: NA; V: TRBV19; J: TRBJ2-7; CDR3: ASSIKQGTEQY
size: few; V: TRBV29-1; J: TRBJ1-2; CDR3: SVDGGGYGYT
size: many; V: TRBV4-2; J: TRBJ1-1; CDR3: ASSQGRATNTEAF
size: few; V: TRBV20-1; J: TRBJ2-1; CDR3: SARSGEREGLNEQF
size: NA; V: TRBV4-3; J: TRBJ2-2; CDR3: ASSQDTGGTGELF
size: few; V: TRBV7-8; J: TRBJ2-1; CDR3: ASSPRDSSYNEQF
size: many; V: TRBV4-2; J: TRBJ2-4; CDR3: ASSQDFTIQY
size: few; V: TRBV18; J: TRBJ2-3; CDR3: ASSPRAGVSTDTQY
size: many; V: TRBV5-6; J: TRBJ2-2; CDR3: ASSLRGPRTGELF
size: NA; V: TRBV30; J: TRBJ2-1; CDR3: AWRRYVEQF
size: NA; V: TRBV3-1; J: TRBJ2-7; CDR3: ASSPKTGVEY
size: many; V: TRBV6-1; J: TRBJ2-7; CDR3: ASRDRESYEQY
size: NA; V: TRBV10-2; J: TRBJ2-3; CDR3: ASSLFLASDTQY
size: many; V: TRBV29-1; J: TRBJ1-5; CDR3: SVGQASNQPQH
size: NA; V: TRBV12-3/TRBV12-4; J: TRBJ1-1; CDR3: ASTSLSRTEAF
size: few; V: TRBV4-3; J: TRBJ2-1; CDR3: ASSQEWQVRNNEQF
size: NA; V: TRBV24-1; J: TRBJ2-2; CDR3: ATSDLRQGIGELF
size: NA; V: TRBV7-9; J: TRBJ2-2; CDR3: ASSRATGRGTGELF
size: many; V: TRBV7-3; J: TRBJ2-2; CDR3: ASSLRGDNTGELF
size: many; V: TRBV4-2; J: TRBJ2-1; CDR3: ASSQELRPTDYNEQF
size: few; V: TRBV24-1; J: TRBJ2-2; CDR3: ATSDLGQGDTGELF
size: many; V: TRBV14; J: TRBJ2-1; CDR3: ASSQDRWEIYDNEQF
size: NA; V: TRBV20-1; J: TRBJ2-1; CDR3: SARDLVAGGPVYNEQF
size: NA; V: TRBV6-2/TRBV6-3; J: TRBJ2-1; CDR3: ASSYSIGQANEQF
size: many; V: TRBV5-1; J: TRBJ1-1; CDR3: ASSLGKAEAF
size: NA; V: TRBV7-2; J: TRBJ2-5; CDR3: ASSPQWADTETQY
size: NA; V: TRBV18; J: TRBJ2-5; CDR3: ASSAAGYQETQY
size: NA; V: TRBV12-3/TRBV12-4; J: TRBJ2-3; CDR3: ASSLNSPGTDTQY
size: NA; V: TRBV4-2; J: TRBJ1-5; CDR3: ASSQPEGASNQPQH
size: few; V: TRBV6-2/TRBV6-3; J: TRBJ2-5; CDR3: ASSYYSNQETQY
size: many; V: TRBV10-2; J: TRBJ2-7; CDR3: ASSRLAGEYEQY
size: few; V: TRBV25-1; J: TRBJ1-4; CDR3: ASSEQFATNEKLF
size: NA; V: TRBV2; J: TRBJ2-7; CDR3: ASSGVVSGEKASYEQY
size: NA; V: TRBV20-1; J: TRBJ2-3; CDR3: SARDLAFSTDTQY
size: few; V: TRBV5-5; J: TRBJ2-2; CDR3: ASSHPASGQGGELF
size: NA; V: TRBV10-3; J: TRBJ2-7; CDR3: AITEGQDYEQY
size: NA; V: TRBV12-3/TRBV12-4; J: TRBJ2-3; CDR3: ASLVRAGGRPDTQY
size: NA; V: TRBV27; J: TRBJ2-3; CDR3: ASSLSGAGGFSRRTDTQY
size: many; V: TRBV5-1; J: TRBJ2-3; CDR3: ASSSRTEDTQY